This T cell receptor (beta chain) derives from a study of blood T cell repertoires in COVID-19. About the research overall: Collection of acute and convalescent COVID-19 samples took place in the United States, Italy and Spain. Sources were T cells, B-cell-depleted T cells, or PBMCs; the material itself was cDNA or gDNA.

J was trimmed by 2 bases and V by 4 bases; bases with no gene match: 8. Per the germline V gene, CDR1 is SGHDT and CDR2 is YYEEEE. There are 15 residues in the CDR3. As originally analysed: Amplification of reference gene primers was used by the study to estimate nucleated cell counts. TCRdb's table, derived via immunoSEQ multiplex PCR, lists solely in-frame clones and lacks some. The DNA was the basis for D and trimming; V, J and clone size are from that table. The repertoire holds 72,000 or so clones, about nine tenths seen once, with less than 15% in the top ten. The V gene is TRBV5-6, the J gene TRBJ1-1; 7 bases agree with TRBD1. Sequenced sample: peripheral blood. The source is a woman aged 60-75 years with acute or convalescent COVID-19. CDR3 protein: CASSRTGQANTEAFF. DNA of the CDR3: TGTGCCAGCAGCCGTACCGGACAGGCTAACACTGAAGCTTTCTTT.